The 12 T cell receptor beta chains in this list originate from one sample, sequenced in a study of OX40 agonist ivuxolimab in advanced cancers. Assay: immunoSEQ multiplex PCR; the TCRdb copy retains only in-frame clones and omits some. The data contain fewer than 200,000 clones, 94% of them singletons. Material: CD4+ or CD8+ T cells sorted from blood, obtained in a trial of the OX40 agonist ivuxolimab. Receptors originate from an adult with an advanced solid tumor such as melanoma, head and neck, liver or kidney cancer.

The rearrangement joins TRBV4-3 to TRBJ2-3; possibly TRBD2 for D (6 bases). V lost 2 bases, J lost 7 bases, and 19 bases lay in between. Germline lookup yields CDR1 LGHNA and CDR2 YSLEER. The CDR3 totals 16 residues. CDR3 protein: CASSQNTGTSGNTQYF. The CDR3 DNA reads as TGCGCCAGCAGCCAAAACACCGGGACTTCAGGAAATACGCAGTATTTT.

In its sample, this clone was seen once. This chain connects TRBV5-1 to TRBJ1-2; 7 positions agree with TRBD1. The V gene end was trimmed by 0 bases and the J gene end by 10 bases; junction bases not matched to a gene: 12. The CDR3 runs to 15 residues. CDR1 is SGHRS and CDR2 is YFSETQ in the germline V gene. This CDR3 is CASSLEGAQRNDYTF. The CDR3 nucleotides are TGCGCCAGCAGCTTGGAGGGGGCCCAAAGAAACGACTACACCTTC.

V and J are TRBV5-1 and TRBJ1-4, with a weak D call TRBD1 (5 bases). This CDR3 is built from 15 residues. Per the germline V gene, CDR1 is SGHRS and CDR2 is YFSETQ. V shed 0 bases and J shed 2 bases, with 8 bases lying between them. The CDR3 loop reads CASSLVAGTNEKLFF. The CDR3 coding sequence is TGCGCCAGCAGCTTGGTAGCAGGGACTAATGAAAAACTGTTTTTT.

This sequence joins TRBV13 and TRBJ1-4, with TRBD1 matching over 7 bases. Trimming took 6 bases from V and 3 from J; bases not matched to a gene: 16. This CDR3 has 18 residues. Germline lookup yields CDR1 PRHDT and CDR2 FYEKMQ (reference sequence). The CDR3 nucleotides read TGTGCCAGCAGTACCGACCGGGACAGAAAAGTCCCTAATGAAAAACTGTTTTTT. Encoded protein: CASSTDRDRKVPNEKLFF.

Written as DNA, the CDR3 is TGTGCCAGTAAAGTCGCCCCCAGGGCGAGAGGGAGGAATCAGCCCCAGCATTTT. Protein product: CASKVAPRARGRNQPQHF. This chain connects TRBV19 to TRBJ1-5, with D possibly matching TRBD1 (5 bases). Trimming pared 7 bases from V and 4 bases from J, leaving 26 bases between. Germline V gene data show CDR1 as LNHDA and CDR2 as SQIVND (reference sequence). This CDR3 contains 18 residues.

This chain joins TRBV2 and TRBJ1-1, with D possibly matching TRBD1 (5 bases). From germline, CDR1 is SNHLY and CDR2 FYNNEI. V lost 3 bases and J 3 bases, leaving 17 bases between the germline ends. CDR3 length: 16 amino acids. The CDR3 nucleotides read TGTGCCAGCAGTGACCGGGGGGGGTCGTCGGACACTGAAGCTTTCTTT. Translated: CASSDRGGSSDTEAFF. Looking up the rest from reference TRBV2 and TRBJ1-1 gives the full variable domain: EPEVTQTPSHQVTQMGQEVILRCVPISNHLYFYWYRQILGQKVEFLVSFYNNEISEKSEIFDDQFSVERPDGSNFTLKIRSTKLEDSAMYFCASSDRGGSSDTEAFFGQGTRLTVV.

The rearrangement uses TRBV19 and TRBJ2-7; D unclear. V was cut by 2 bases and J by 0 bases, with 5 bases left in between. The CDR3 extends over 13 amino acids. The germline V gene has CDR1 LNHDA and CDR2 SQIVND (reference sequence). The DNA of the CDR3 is TGTGCCAGTAGTATATCCTTCTCCTACGAGCAGTACTTC. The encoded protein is CASSISFSYEQYF.

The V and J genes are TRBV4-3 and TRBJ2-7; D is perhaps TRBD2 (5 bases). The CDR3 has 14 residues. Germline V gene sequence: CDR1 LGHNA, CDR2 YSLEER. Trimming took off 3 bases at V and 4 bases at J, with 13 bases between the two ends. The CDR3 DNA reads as TGCGCCAGCAGCCAGGGTCCGGGATCTTACGAGCAGTACTTC. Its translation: CASSQGPGSYEQYF.

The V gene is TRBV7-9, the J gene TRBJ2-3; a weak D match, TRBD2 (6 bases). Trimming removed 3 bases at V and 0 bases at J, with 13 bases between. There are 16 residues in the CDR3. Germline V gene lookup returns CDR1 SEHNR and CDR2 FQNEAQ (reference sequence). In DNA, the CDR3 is TGTGCCAGCAGCTTCCCGGCAGGGACTAGCACAGATACGCAGTATTTT. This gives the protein CASSFPAGTSTDTQYF.

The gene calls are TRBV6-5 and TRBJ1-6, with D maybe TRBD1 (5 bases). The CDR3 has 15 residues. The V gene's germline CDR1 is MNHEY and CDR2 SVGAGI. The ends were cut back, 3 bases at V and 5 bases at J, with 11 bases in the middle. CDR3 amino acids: CASSYVGGDNSPLHF. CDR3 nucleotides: TGTGCCAGCAGTTATGTTGGAGGGGATAATTCACCCCTCCACTTT.

The CDR3 DNA follows: TGTGCCAGTAGTGGGGGAACGGGACTAGCGGGAGCGTTGGGGGCCAACGTCCTGACTTTC. Amino acid sequence: CASSGGTGLAGALGANVLTF. The V call is TRBV19, the J call TRBJ2-6; 14 bases fit TRBD2. V lost 5 bases, J lost 4 bases, and 13 bases stayed unmatched. CDR1 is LNHDA and CDR2 is SQIVND in the germline V gene (reference sequence). This CDR3 has 20 residues.

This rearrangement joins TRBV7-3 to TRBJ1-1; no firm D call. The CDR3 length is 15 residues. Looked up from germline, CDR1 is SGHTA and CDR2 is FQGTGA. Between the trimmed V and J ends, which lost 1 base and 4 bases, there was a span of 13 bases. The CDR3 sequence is CASSLSGRYPTEAFF. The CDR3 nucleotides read TGTGCCAGCAGCTTAAGTGGCAGATACCCCACTGAAGCTTTCTTT.